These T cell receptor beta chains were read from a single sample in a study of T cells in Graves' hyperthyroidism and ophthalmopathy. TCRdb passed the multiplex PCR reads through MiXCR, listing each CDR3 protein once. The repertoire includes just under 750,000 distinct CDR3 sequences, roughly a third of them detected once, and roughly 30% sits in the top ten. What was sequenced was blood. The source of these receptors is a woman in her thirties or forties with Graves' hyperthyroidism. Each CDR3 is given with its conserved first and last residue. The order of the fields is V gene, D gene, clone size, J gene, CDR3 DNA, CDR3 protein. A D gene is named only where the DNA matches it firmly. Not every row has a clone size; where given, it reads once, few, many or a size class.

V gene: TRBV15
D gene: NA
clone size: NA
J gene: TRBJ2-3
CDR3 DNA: TGTGCCACCAGCATAGTCCCAAGAGGGGCAGATACGCAGTATTTT
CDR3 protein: CATSIVPRGADTQYF

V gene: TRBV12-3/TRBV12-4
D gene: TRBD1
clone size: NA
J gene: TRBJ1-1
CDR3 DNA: TGTGCCAGCAGTCCGATGAGGGGGACAGGGGGCACTGAAGCTTTCTTT
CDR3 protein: CASSPMRGTGGTEAFF

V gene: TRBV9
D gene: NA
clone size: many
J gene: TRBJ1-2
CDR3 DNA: TGTGCCAGCAGCGCCCGGGGGGAAGGCTATGGCTACACCTTC
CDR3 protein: CASSARGEGYGYTF

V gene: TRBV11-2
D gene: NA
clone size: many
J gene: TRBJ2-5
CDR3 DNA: TGTGCCAGCAGCTTAAGAGGACCAGAGACCCAGTACTTC
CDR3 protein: CASSLRGPETQYF

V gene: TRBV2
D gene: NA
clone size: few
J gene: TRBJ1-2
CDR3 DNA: TGTGCCAGCAGCATCGAACAGGGTCTCTACAACTATGGCTACACCTTC
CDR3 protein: CASSIEQGLYNYGYTF

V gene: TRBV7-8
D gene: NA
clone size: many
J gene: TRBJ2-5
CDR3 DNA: TGTGCCAGCACTGGGGTAGAGACCCAGTACTTC
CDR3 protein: CASTGVETQYF

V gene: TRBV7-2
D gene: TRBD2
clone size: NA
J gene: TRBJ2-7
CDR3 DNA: TGTGCCAGCAGCTCTTCTAGCGGGGCCGAGCAGTACTTC
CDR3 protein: CASSSSSGAEQYF

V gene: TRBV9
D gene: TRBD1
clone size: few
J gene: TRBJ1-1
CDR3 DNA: TGTGCCAGCAGCGTCCGGGACAGGGTGGCGGGTGACACTGAAGCTTTCTTT
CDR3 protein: CASSVRDRVAGDTEAFF

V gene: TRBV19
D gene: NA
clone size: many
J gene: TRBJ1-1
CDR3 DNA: TGTGCCAGTAGTATGTCCAGGGCAGAAGCTTTCTTT
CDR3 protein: CASSMSRAEAFF

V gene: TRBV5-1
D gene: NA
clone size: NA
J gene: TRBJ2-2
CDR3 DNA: TGCGCCAGCAGACAGGGACAAGAGAACACCGGGGAGCTGTTTTTT
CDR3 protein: CASRQGQENTGELFF

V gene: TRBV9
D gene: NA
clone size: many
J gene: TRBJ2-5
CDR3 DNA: TGTGCCAGCAGCGTAGATATCGGGGAGACCCAGTACTTC
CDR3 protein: CASSVDIGETQYF

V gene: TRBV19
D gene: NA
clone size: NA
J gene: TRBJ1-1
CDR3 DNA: TGTGCCAGTAAGCAGGGTGGCACTGAAGCTTTCTTT
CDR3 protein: CASKQGGTEAFF

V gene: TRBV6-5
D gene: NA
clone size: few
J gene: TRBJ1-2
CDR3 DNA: TGTGCCAGTTCCTCACTTCCGACAGAGCTTACGGGATATGGCTACACCTTC
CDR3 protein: CASSSLPTELTGYGYTF

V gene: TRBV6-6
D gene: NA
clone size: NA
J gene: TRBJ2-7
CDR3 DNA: TGTGCCAGCAGTCCGGGGCGGGGGCTAGCCTACGAGCAGTACTTC
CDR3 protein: CASSPGRGLAYEQYF

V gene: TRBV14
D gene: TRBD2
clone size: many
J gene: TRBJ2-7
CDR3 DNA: TGTGCCAGCAGCCAACCAGCGGGGTACGAGCAGTACTTC
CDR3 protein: CASSQPAGYEQYF

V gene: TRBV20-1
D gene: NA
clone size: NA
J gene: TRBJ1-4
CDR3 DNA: TGCAGTGCTAGACATGGGGGAGCAACTAATGAAAAACTGTTTTTT
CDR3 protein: CSARHGGATNEKLFF

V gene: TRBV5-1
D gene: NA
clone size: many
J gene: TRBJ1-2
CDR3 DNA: TGCGCCAGCAGCTTGGTTGGCAGACCACTGTATGGCTACACCTTC
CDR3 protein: CASSLVGRPLYGYTF

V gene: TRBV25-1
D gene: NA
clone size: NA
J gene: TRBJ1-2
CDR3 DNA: TGTGCCAGCAGTTACCGACAGTTTTTTGGTGGCTACACCTTC
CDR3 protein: CASSYRQFFGGYTF

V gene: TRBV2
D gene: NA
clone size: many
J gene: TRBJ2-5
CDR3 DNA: TGTGCCAGCAGTGAGGCGCTGGGGATTAAGACCCAGTACTTC
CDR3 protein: CASSEALGIKTQYF

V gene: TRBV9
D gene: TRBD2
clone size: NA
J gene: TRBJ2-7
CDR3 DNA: TGTGCCAGCAGCGTAGGGACTAGCGGGAGGGACTACGAGCAGTACTTC
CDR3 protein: CASSVGTSGRDYEQYF

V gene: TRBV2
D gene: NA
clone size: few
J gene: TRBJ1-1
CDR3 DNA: TGTGCCAGCAGAGACCGGACGCCGAACACTGAAGCTTTCTTT
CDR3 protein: CASRDRTPNTEAFF

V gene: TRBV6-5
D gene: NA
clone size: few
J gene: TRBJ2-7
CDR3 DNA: TGTGCCAGCATCGAGAGGGCGGGCGGGTTCTACGAGCAGTACTTC
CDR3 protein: CASIERAGGFYEQYF

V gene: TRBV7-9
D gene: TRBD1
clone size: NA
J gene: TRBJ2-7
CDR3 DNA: TGTGCCAGCACACCAACAGGGGACGAGCAGTACTTC
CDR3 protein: CASTPTGDEQYF

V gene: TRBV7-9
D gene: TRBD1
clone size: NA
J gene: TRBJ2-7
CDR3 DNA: TGTGCCAGCAGCCGACCCGGGACAGGGCGCTACGAGCAGTACTTC
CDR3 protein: CASSRPGTGRYEQYF

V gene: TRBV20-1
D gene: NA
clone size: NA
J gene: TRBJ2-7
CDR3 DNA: TGCAGTGCCTCCGCTGATCAAGGCGTACAGGGCCAATCAATATACGAGCAGTACTTC
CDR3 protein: CSASADQGVQGQSIYEQYF

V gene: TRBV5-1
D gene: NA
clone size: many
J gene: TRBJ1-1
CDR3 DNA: TGCGCCAGCAGCTCACAGGGTACCGCGAACACTGAAGCTTTCTTT
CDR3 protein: CASSSQGTANTEAFF

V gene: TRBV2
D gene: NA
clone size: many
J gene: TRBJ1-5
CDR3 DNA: TGTGCCAGCAGCGGCCAGGCTAATCAGCCCCAGCATTTT
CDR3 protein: CASSGQANQPQHF

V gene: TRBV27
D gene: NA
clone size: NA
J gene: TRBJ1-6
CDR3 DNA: TGTGCCAGCAGAAGTGGGCAGGGAACACCCCTCCACTTT
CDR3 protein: CASRSGQGTPLHF

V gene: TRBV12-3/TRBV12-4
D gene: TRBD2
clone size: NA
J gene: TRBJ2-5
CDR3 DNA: TGTGCCAGCAGTTTTTCTCAAGCGGGGGGAAGAGAGACCCAGTACTTC
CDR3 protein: CASSFSQAGGRETQYF

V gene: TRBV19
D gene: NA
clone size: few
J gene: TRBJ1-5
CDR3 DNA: TGTGCCAGTAGTATCAGTGATCAGCCCCAGCATTTT
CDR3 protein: CASSISDQPQHF

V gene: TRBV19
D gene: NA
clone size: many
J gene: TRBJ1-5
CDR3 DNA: TGTGCCAGTAGTATTGAGGGGTGGCAGCCCCAGCATTTT
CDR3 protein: CASSIEGWQPQHF

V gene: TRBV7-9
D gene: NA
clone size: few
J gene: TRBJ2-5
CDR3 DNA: TGTGCCAGCAGCTTAGGGGGGGGGGCTCTCCAAGAGACCCAGTACTTC
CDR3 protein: CASSLGGGALQETQYF

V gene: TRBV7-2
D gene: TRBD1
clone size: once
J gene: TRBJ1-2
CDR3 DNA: TGTGCCAGCAGCTGGACAGGGGACGGAAATGGCTACACCTTC
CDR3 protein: CASSWTGDGNGYTF

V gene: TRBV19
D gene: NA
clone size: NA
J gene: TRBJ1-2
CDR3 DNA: TGTGCCAGTAGTTATCTGGGACGGGAAGTCTATGGCTACACCTTC
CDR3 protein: CASSYLGREVYGYTF

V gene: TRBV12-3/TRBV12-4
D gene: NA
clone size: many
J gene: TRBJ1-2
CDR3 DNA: TGTGCCAGCAGTTTAGCTCGGGCTACCGGCTACACCTTC
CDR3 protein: CASSLARATGYTF

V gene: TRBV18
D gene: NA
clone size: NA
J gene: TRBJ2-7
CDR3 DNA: TGTGCCAGCTCACCACTAAAACAGGGAGTACACAACGAGCAGTACTTC
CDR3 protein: CASSPLKQGVHNEQYF

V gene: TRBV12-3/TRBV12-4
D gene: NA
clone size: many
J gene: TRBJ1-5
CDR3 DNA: TGTGCCAGCGGGGACGGGACAAAAGCGCTCGCTCAGCCCCAGCATTTT
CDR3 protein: CASGDGTKALAQPQHF

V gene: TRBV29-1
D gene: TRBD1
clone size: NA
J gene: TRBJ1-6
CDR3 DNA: TGCAGCAAAAGGGATGCAGGGGGTCCACCCCTCCACTTT
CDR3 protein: CSKRDAGGPPLHF

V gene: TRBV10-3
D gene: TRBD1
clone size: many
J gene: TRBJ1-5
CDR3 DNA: TGTGCCATCTGTGAGTCCCCCGATGTGGCAGGGGGTCAGCCCCAGCATTTT
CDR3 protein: CAICESPDVAGGQPQHF

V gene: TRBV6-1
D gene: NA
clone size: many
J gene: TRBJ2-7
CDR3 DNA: TGTGCCAGCAGTGAGTACGAGCAGTACTTC
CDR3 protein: CASSEYEQYF

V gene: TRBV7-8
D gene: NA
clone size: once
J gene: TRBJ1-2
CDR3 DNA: TGTGCCAGCAGCGTACAGGTCGGGGGCTACACCTTC
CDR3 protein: CASSVQVGGYTF